Here is one T cell receptor (beta chain) with its context. The V and J ends lost 5 bases and 2 bases, in that order; junction bases with no gene match: 5. Germline CDR1 is LNHDA and CDR2 is SQIVND (reference sequence). This CDR3 contains 15 residues. The sample comes from a study of blood T cell repertoires in COVID-19. Study-wide background: COVID-19 samples from acute and convalescent phases originated in the United States, Italy and Spain. PBMCs, B-cell-depleted T cells, or T cells were the source of the cDNA or gDNA that made up the material.

Under the authors' procedure: Estimation of nucleated cell counts relied on the amplification of reference gene primers. The data were produced by immunoSEQ multiplex PCR, yet TCRdb's version contains in-frame clones alone and is incomplete. From that table come the V and J calls and clone size; the DNA was used to work out D and trimming. The sample carries about 130,000 clones, about 83% recorded once. V gene TRBV19 combines with J gene TRBJ2-2, with 7 bases identical to TRBD1. The source is a man aged 35-49 years with active or convalescent COVID-19. The sequenced material came from peripheral blood. The CDR3 DNA is TGTGCCAGTAGTCTCCGGGACAGAAACACCGGGGAGCTGTTTTTT. Residues: CASSLRDRNTGELFF.